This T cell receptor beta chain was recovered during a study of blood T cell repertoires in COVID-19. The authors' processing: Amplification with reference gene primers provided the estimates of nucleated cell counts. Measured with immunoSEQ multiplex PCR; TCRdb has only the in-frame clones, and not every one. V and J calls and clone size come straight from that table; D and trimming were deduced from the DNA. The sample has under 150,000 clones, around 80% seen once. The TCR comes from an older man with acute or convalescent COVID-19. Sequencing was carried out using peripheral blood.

The CDR3 DNA reads as TGTGCCAGTAGCCGAGGACAGCTCGGAAACACCATATATTTT. Its translation: CASSRGQLGNTIYF. The J gene is TRBJ1-3, the V gene TRBV19; the D gene is possibly TRBD1 (6 bases). V gave up 6 bases and J gave up 4 bases, with 13 bases separating them. The CDR3 length is 14 residues. In germline, CDR1 is LNHDA, CDR2 SQIVND (reference sequence).